The 13 T cell receptor beta chains reported below all come from one sample, sequenced in a study of blood T cell repertoires in COVID-19. Method: immunoSEQ multiplex PCR; TCRdb's copy keeps in-frame clones and lacks some. The sample lists about 290,000 clones, 85% seen once, with around 4.1% in the top ten. What was sequenced was peripheral blood. These receptors originate from a woman aged 50 to 60 with active or convalescent COVID-19.

This CDR3 is CASSLSQGRADTQYF. In DNA, the CDR3 is TGTGCCAGCAGCTTAAGTCAGGGGCGCGCAGATACGCAGTATTTT. The chain uses TRBV11-1 and TRBJ2-3; maybe TRBD1 (6 bases). Germline CDR1 SGHAT, CDR2 FQDESV (reference sequence). Between the trimmed V and J ends, which lost 2 bases and 4 bases, there was a span of 13 bases. CDR3 size: 15 residues.

This chain uses TRBV3-1 (or the pseudogene TRBV3-2) with TRBJ1-1, with D tentatively TRBD1 (5 bases). The CDR3 is 17 residues long. CDR1 and CDR2 from the germline V gene are LGHDT and YNNKEL (reference sequence). Trimming removed 1 base at V and 5 bases at J, with 20 bases between. The CDR3 nucleotides read TGTGCCAGCAGCCAAGGGTCGGCAGGGCGCGGCTTGACTGAAGCTTTCTTT. Translated, it gives CASSQGSAGRGLTEAFF.

A few counts support this clone. This chain's CDR3 is CASSPRTGLTEAFF. Here the CDR3 DNA reads TGTGCCAGCAGCCCACGGACAGGGCTGACTGAAGCTTTCTTT. The chain couples TRBV5-4 to TRBJ1-1, with 8 bases matching TRBD1. J gave up 5 bases and V 4 bases, and 7 bases lay outside the gene matches. CDR1 is SGHNT and CDR2 is YYREEE in the germline V gene (reference sequence). CDR3 length: 14 amino acids.

This clone was observed a single time. The chain links TRBV19 to TRBJ2-1, with D possibly TRBD2 on 6 matching bases. Trimming pared 3 bases from V and 10 bases from J, leaving 10 bases between. This CDR3 region has 12 residues. Germline CDR1 is LNHDA and CDR2 is SQIVND (reference sequence). The CDR3 loop reads CASSIARGEQFF. For the CDR3, the DNA is TGTGCCAGTAGTATCGCCCGGGGGGAGCAGTTCTTC.

The chain couples TRBV6-1 to TRBJ1-5, with D possibly matching TRBD1 (6 bases). Germline CDR1 MNHNS, CDR2 SASEGT. The germline V and J ends were trimmed by 1 base and 4 bases, with 11 bases remaining between them. This CDR3 contains 15 residues. DNA of the CDR3: TGTGCCAGCAGTGAAGAGGACAGTCCTAATCAGCCCCAGCATTTT. It translates to CASSEEDSPNQPQHF.

The rearrangement joins TRBV6-5 to TRBJ1-5, with D maybe TRBD1 (5 bases). Germline CDR1 MNHEY, CDR2 SVGAGI. This CDR3 is built from 15 residues. Trimming cost V 10 bases and J 5 bases, with 21 bases left between them. As DNA, the CDR3 is TGTGCCACCAAATTGGTTGGAGGGGTTGATCAGCCCCAGCATTTT. Protein sequence: CATKLVGGVDQPQHF.

The DNA of the CDR3 is TGTGCCAGCGGGACAGGGGGAAAAACTGAAGCTTTCTTT. Its translation is CASGTGGKTEAFF. The chain is built from TRBV28 and TRBJ1-1; TRBD1 aligns across 11 bases. The CDR3 totals 13 residues. With 8 bases clipped from V and 5 bases from J, the junction kept 4 bases outside the gene matches. Germline V lookup: CDR1 MDHEN, CDR2 SYDVKM. The whole variable domain, remainder taken from reference TRBV28 and TRBJ1-1, is DVKVTQSSRYLVKRTGEKVFLECVQDMDHENMFWYRQDPGLGLRLIYFSYDVKMKEKGDIPEGYSVSREKKERFSLILESASTNQTSMYLCASGTGGKTEAFFGQGTRLTVV.

The chain links TRBV28 to TRBJ1-4, with D possibly matching TRBD1 (6 bases). This CDR3 contains 17 residues. V dropped 1 base and J dropped 5 bases, with 17 bases sitting between them. Germline CDR1 is MDHEN and CDR2 is SYDVKM. CDR3 protein: CASSLLVPQGKNEKLFF. CDR3 DNA: TGTGCCAGCAGTTTATTAGTACCACAGGGAAAAAATGAAAAACTGTTTTTT.

The V gene is TRBV11-2, the J gene TRBJ2-5, with a weak D call TRBD1 (5 bases). This CDR3 has 13 residues. V dropped 0 bases and J dropped 9 bases, with 11 bases sitting between them. CDR1 and CDR2 (germline): SGHAT, FQNNGV. As DNA, the CDR3 is TGTGCCAGCAGCTTAGACAATGGGGCACCCCAGTACTTC. Protein: CASSLDNGAPQYF. Combining the CDR3 with reference TRBV11-2 and TRBJ2-5 gives the whole variable domain EAGVAQSPRYKIIEKRQSVAFWCNPISGHATLYWYQQILGQGPKLLIQFQNNGVVDDSQLPKDRFSAERLKGVDSTLKIQPAKLEDSAVYLCASSLDNGAPQYFGPGTRLLVL.

This chain uses TRBV20-1 with TRBJ2-1, with 13 nucleotides matching TRBD2. Germline V gene sequence: CDR1 DFQATT, CDR2 SNEGSKA (reference sequence). The CDR3 extends over 17 amino acids. After removal of 3 bases from V and 9 bases from J, the junction contained 14 bases not matched to a gene. The CDR3 loop reads CSASNLMTSGRWGEQFF. CDR3 nucleotides: TGCAGTGCTAGTAACCTAATGACTAGCGGGAGGTGGGGTGAGCAGTTCTTC.

V and J are TRBV7-6 and TRBJ1-6, with D maybe TRBD1 (5 bases). Germline lookup yields CDR1 SGHVS and CDR2 FNYEAQ. V lost 5 bases and J 7 bases, leaving 18 bases between the germline ends. CDR3 length: 16 amino acids. The CDR3 nucleotides are TGTGCCAGCAGCCTTCTGGGTGACAGACGGAATTCACCCCTCCACTTT. Translated, it gives CASSLLGDRRNSPLHF. Filled out from reference TRBV7-6 and TRBJ1-6, the complete variable domain reads GAGVSQSPRYKVTKRGQDVALRCDPISGHVSLYWYRQALGQGPEFLTYFNYEAQQDKSGLPNDRFSAERPEGSISTLTIQRTEQRDSAMYRCASSLLGDRRNSPLHFGNGTRLTVT.

The gene calls are TRBV11-2 and TRBJ2-3; 14 nucleotides match TRBD2. The CDR3 totals 16 residues. Looked up from germline, CDR1 is SGHAT and CDR2 is FQNNGV. Trimming at V came to 5 bases and at J to 3 bases, leaving 4 bases not matched to a gene. The CDR3 DNA sequence: TGTGCCAGCAGCCGACTAGCGGGAGGGGGAACAGATACGCAGTATTTT. It codes for CASSRLAGGGTDTQYF.

V gene TRBV7-3 combines with J gene TRBJ2-4; D possibly corresponds to TRBD2 (5 bases). The germline CDR1 and CDR2 sequences are SGHTA and FQGTGA. The CDR3 extends over 15 amino acids. With 5 bases removed from V and 7 bases from J, the gap between germline ends came to 18 bases. The CDR3 DNA follows: TGTGCCAGCAGCCAAGGGAGTCCACCTTCTAACATTCAGTACTTC. It is translated as CASSQGSPPSNIQYF.